These 4 T cell receptor beta chains were sequenced from one sample in a study of OX40 agonist ivuxolimab in advanced cancers. The data were produced by immunoSEQ multiplex PCR, yet TCRdb's version contains in-frame clones alone and is incomplete. The data contain tens of thousands of clones, 81% of them singletons. The sample in question was CD4+ or CD8+ T cells sorted from blood, obtained in a trial of the OX40 agonist ivuxolimab. The receptors here all came from an adult with an advanced solid tumor such as melanoma, head and neck, liver or kidney cancer.

The V and J genes are TRBV10-3 and TRBJ2-3; D may be TRBD2 (6 bases). CDR1 is ENHRY, CDR2 SYGVKD, per germline. V lost 4 bases to trimming and J lost 3 bases, with 11 bases between them. The CDR3 is 14 amino acids. The CDR3 DNA reads TGTGCCATCAGTGGGGGGGTCGAGACAGATACGCAGTATTTT. Its translation is CAISGGVETDTQYF.

V and J are TRBV5-4 and TRBJ1-2; 7 nucleotides align to TRBD1. Germline loops: CDR1 SGHNT, CDR2 YYREEE (reference sequence). The CDR3 runs 14 residues. With V trimmed by 4 bases and J by 6 bases, 9 bases remained unmatched. The DNA of the CDR3 is TGTGCCAGCAGCCGATCTACAGGGGTTCATGGCTACACCTTC. Its protein product is CASSRSTGVHGYTF.

V and J are TRBV6-5 and TRBJ1-1, with a possible D match to TRBD1 (5 bases). The CDR3 is 14 residues long. Trimming pared 6 bases from V and 2 bases from J, leaving 13 bases between. Germline assignment: CDR1 MNHEY and CDR2 SVGAGI. In DNA, the CDR3 is TGTGCCAGCAGGGGCCGGGACTTTAACACTGAAGCTTTCTTT. It translates to CASRGRDFNTEAFF.

This clone appeared a single time. The gene calls are TRBV11-2 and TRBJ2-7; D unresolved. V was cut by 2 bases and J by 2 bases, with 16 bases left in between. The CDR3 runs to 16 residues. CDR1 is SGHAT and CDR2 is FQNNGV in the germline V gene. The chain's CDR3 is CASSLSPRTDTYEQYF. The CDR3 DNA sequence: TGTGCCAGCAGCTTATCCCCTCGGACGGATACCTACGAGCAGTACTTC.